This T cell receptor (beta chain) was recovered during a study of blood T cell repertoires in COVID-19. Background on the study: Sites in the United States, Italy and Spain provided acute and convalescent COVID-19 samples. In each case, the material was cDNA or gDNA derived from T cells, B-cell-depleted T cells, or PBMCs.

Germline values: CDR1 SGHRS, CDR2 YFSETQ. The CDR3 contains 15 residues. J gave up 3 bases and V 9 bases, and 6 bases lay outside the gene matches. In the authors' methods: The authors estimated nucleated cell counts from reference gene primer amplification. Sequencing used immunoSEQ multiplex PCR; TCRdb keeps in-frame clones, though not all of them. From that table come the V and J calls and clone size; the DNA was used to work out D and trimming. The sample lists about 250,000 clones; 82% were seen once. The TCR comes from a woman between 65 and 79 years old with acute or convalescent COVID-19. Sequenced: peripheral blood. The chain links TRBV5-1 to TRBJ2-2; 12 nucleotides match TRBD2. In DNA form, the CDR3 reads TGCGCCACGAAGACTAGCGGGGGTTACACCGGGGAGCTGTTTTTT. Protein product: CATKTSGGYTGELFF. Full variable domain (remainder filled in from reference TRBV5-1 and TRBJ2-2): KAGVTQTPRYLIKTRGQQVTLSCSPISGHRSVSWYQQTPGQGLQFLFEYFSETQRNKGNFPGRFSGRQFSNSRSEMNVSTLELGDSALYLCATKTSGGYTGELFFGEGSRLTVL.